This section outlines one T cell receptor (beta chain) sequence together with its context. By its share of the sample, this clonotype is medium-sized (0.01 to 0.1%). Its antigen remains unidentified. Base quality data are lacking; no much larger clone is found one base away. The library was built for alpha chains, so this beta chain is an off-target read and its size means little. Taken from cysteine to phenylalanine, the CDR3 has 15 residues. Here the CDR3 DNA is all that survives: 45 bases in frame from base 1. The germline V gene yields SGHVS for CDR1 and FNYEAQ for CDR2. V lost 1 base and J lost 3 bases; the stretch between them is 13 bases long. The sample's time point, from its label and the paper: sample taken at primary tumor resection. Samples were obtained from approximately 76 patients with early-stage, untreated non-small cell lung cancer from the lung TRACERx cohort. Whole RNA extracted from tumor and nontumor lung tissue, or from cryopreserved PBMC samples, was used for TCR sequencing without cell sorting. A patient was chosen for TCR sequencing only when enough RNA was available from at least two tumor regions. A lung pathologist reviewed the tumor and adjacent nontumor lung specimens before the specimens were selected.

These data belong to a study of spatial heterogeneity in lung cancer (dated by TCRdb to the late 2010s). For context, the study as a whole: Beta-chain transcripts were consistently detected in greater numbers than alpha-chain transcripts, which likely reflected higher beta-chain transcript abundance. A strong correlation was found between TCR transcript counts in tumor regions and a T cell transcriptional module score from matched bulk RNA-seq. TCR repertoire features were related to nonsynonymous mutation counts determined by whole-exome sequencing of tumor tissue. In the raw uncorrected reads, each unique combination of TCR and UMI appeared on average more than ten times. Both alpha and beta chains were TCR-sequenced in samples taken at surgery, namely 220 tumor regions, 63 to 70 matched nontumor lung samples and about 52 PBMC samples. In non-small cell lung cancer, the study quantitatively compared TCR alpha and beta repertoires across several tumor regions, matched nontumor lung, and blood. Paper-wide results and their limitations: Additional single-cell paired TCR alpha and beta sequencing was considered necessary to confirm, at a functional level, the hypothesis that regional TCRs recognize regional mutations. The number of expanded intratumoral alpha and beta TCRs correlated with the tumor nonsynonymous mutation count. Counts of ubiquitous and regional expanded TCRs were found to correlate with counts of ubiquitous and regional nonsynonymous mutations, respectively. TCR-seq coverage of tumor T cells was estimated at only approximately 7% for alpha chains and 13% to 15% for beta chains.

The library was built by means of 5' RACE. Sequencing used a NextSeq 500. To allow correction of PCR and sequencing errors, the TCR library protocol tagged every TCR cDNA molecule with a unique molecular identifier. As for how the authors treated the data: Decombinator tools were used for TCR identification, UMI-based error correction and CDR3 extraction. Expanded TCRs were defined as those above a frequency of 2 per 1,000, corresponding to the top 1% of the tumor frequency distribution. Expanded tumor TCRs were classed as regional if statistically deemed absent (corrected P<0.05) from at least one tumor region, otherwise ubiquitous. Rényi diversity was computed with the R vegan package after subsampling each repertoire 100 times to 5,000 TCRs. CDR3 similarity networks were built from amino acid triplet string-kernel similarity, connecting CDR3s with pairwise similarity above 0.82. TCRdb trimmed the raw reads at Q25, called clones with MiXCR and kept productive beta chains. A single entry per CDR3 protein holds the most common genes and DNA from its merged rows. The V and J calls follow TCRdb's processing rather than the paper's. In all, the sample holds 18,000 or so distinct CDR3 sequences, and 9.6% of those were seen once. Of the sample, about 20% is held by the ten largest clones.

This clonotype was sampled from a female donor with early-stage non-small cell lung cancer. The V gene is TRBV7-6 and the J gene is TRBJ2-7, and perhaps TRBD2 as D gene, on 7 matching bases. Sequencing used lung tumor tissue, obtained at surgery. The nucleotide sequence reads TGTGCCAGCAGCTTAGGCTGGGGGGGCATCTACGAGCAGTACTTC. It specifies CASSLGWGGIYEQYF.